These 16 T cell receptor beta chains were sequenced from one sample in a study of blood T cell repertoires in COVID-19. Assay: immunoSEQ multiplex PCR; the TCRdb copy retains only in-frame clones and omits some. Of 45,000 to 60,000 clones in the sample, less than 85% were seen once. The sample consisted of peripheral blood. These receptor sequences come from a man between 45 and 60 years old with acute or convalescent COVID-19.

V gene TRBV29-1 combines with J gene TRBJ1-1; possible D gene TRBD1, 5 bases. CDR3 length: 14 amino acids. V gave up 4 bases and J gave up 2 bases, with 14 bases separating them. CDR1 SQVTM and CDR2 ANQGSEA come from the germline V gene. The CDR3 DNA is TGCAGCGTTGCGTTTGCCAGGGTTAACACTGAAGCTTTCTTT. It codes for CSVAFARVNTEAFF. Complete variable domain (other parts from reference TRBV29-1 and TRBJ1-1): SAVISQKPSRDICQRGTSLTIQCQVDSQVTMMFWYRQQPGQSLTLIATANQGSEATYESGFVIDKFPISRPNLTFSTLTVSNMSPEDSSIYLCSVAFARVNTEAFFGQGTRLTVV.

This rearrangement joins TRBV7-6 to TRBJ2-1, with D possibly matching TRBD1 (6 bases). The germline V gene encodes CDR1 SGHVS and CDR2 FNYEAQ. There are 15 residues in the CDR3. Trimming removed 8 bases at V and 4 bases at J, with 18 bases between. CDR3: CASAIGQLGYNEQFF. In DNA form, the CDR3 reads TGTGCCAGCGCAATTGGACAGCTCGGGTACAATGAGCAGTTCTTC.

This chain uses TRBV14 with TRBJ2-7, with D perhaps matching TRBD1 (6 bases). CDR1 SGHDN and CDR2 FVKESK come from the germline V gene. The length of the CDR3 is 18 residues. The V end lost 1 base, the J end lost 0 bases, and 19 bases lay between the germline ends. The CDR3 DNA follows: TGTGCCAGCAGCCAAGGACTTTTTTCACGGGACAACTCCTACGAGCAGTACTTC. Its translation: CASSQGLFSRDNSYEQYF.

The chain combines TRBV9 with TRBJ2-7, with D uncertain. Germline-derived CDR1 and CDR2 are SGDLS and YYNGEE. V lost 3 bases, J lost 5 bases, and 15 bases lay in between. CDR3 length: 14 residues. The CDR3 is CASSADMEVDEQYF. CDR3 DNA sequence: TGTGCCAGCAGCGCCGACATGGAAGTCGACGAGCAGTACTTC.

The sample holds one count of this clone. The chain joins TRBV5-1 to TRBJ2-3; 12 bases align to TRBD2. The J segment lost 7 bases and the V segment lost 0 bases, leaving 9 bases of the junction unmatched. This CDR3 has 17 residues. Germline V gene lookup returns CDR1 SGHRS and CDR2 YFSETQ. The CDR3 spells CASSLDPSGGARNTQYF. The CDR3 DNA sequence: TGCGCCAGCAGCTTGGACCCTAGCGGGGGGGCGAGAAATACGCAGTATTTT.

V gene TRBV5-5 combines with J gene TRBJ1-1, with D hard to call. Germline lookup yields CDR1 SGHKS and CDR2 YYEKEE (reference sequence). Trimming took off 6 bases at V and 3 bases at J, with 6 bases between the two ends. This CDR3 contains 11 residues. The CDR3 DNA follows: TGTGCCAGCAACGACTACACTGAAGCTTTCTTT. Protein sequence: CASNDYTEAFF.

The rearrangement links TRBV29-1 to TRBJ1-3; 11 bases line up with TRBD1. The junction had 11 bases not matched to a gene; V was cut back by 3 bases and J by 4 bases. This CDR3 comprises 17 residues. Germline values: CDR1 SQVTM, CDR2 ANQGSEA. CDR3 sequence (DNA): TGCAGCGTTGATTTGGGACAGGGGGGTTTGCGCGGAAACACCATATATTTT. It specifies CSVDLGQGGLRGNTIYF.

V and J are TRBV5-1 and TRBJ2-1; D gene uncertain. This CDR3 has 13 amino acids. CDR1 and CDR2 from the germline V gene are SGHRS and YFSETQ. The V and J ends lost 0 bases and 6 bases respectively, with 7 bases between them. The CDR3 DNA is TGCGCCAGCAGCTTGGGACTCCTCAATGAGCAGTTCTTC. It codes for CASSLGLLNEQFF.

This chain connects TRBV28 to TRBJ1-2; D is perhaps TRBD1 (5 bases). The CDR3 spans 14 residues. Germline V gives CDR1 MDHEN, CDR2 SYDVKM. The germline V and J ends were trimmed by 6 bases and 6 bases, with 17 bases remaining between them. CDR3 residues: CASRESRGGDGYTF. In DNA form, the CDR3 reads TGTGCCAGCAGGGAATCGAGGGGAGGCGATGGCTACACCTTC.

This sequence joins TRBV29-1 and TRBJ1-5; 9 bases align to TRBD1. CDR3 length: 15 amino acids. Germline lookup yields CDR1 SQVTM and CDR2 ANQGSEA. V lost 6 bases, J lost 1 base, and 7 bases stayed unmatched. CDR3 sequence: CSVGPGTGSNQPQHF. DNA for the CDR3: TGCAGCGTGGGCCCCGGGACAGGGAGCAATCAGCCCCAGCATTTT. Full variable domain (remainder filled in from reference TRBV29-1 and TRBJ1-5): SAVISQKPSRDICQRGTSLTIQCQVDSQVTMMFWYRQQPGQSLTLIATANQGSEATYESGFVIDKFPISRPNLTFSTLTVSNMSPEDSSIYLCSVGPGTGSNQPQHFGDGTRLSIL.

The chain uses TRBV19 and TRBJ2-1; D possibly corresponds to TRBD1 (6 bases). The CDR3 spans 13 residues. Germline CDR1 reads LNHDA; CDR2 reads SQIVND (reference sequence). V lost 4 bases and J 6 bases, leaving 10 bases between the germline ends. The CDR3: CASSSLGGNEQFF. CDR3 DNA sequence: TGTGCCAGTAGTAGTCTAGGGGGCAATGAGCAGTTCTTC. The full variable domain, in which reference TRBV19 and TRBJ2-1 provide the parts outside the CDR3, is DGGITQSPKYLFRKEGQNVTLSCEQNLNHDAMYWYRQDPGQGLRLIYYSQIVNDFQKGDIAEGYSVSREKKESFPLTVTSAQKNPTAFYLCASSSLGGNEQFFGPGTRLTVL.

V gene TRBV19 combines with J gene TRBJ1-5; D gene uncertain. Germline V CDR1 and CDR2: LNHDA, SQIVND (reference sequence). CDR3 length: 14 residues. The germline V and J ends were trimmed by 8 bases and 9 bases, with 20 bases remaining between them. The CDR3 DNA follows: TGTGCCAGTGATGGAGGCAGGCTGACCCCGCCCCAGCATTTT. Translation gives CASDGGRLTPPQHF.

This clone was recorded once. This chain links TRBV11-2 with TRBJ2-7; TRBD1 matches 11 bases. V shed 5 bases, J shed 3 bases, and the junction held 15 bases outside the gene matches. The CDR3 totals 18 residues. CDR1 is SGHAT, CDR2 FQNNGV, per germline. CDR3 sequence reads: CASSPIYRDRGKNYEQYF. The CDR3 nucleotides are TGTGCCAGCAGCCCCATTTACCGGGACAGGGGGAAGAACTACGAGCAGTACTTC.

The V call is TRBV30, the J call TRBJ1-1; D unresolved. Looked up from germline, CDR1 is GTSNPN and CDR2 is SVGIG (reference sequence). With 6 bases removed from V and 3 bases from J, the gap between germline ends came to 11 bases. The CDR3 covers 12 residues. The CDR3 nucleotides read TGTGCCTGTGGTGGGGAGGACACTGAAGCTTTCTTT. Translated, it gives CACGGEDTEAFF.

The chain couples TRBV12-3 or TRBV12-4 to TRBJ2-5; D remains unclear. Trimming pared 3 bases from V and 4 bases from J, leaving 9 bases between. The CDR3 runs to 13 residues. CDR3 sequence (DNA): TGTGCCAGCAGTTTGTTAGATGGAGAGACCCAGTACTTC. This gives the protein CASSLLDGETQYF.

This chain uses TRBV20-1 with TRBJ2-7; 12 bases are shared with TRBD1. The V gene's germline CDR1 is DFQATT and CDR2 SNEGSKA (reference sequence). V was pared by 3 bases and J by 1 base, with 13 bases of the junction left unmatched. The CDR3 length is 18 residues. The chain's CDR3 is CSASRGDRGPSVSYEQYF. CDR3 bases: TGCAGTGCTAGTAGGGGGGACAGGGGGCCTTCGGTGTCCTACGAGCAGTACTTC.